This T cell receptor (beta chain) derives from a study of blood T cells in healthy people across ages. PCR was performed a second time for roughly 6 to 12 cycles using a sample-barcoded 5' primer and a J-beta primer mix. TCRdb re-called the 5' RACE reads with MiXCR, one entry per CDR3 protein. The sample consists of around 1,500,000 distinct CDR3 sequences, around 42% of them appearing once. The germline CDR1 and CDR2 sequences are SEHNR and FQNEAQ (reference sequence). This CDR3 has 14 amino acids. Trimming shortened V by 7 bases and J by 2 bases, and 12 bases separated the two germline ends. The chain couples TRBV7-9 to TRBJ2-1, with TRBD2 as a possible D gene (6 bases). The sample consisted of blood. The TCR comes from a woman aged 18-29 years in good health. CDR3 nucleotides: TGTGCCAGCATAGATAGCGGAGCCTACAATGAGCAGTTCTTC. Its translation is CASIDSGAYNEQFF.